The 8 T cell receptor beta chains listed next were all sequenced from one sample in a study of T cells after posttransplantation cyclophosphamide (dated by TCRdb to 2015 to 2016). Library preparation employed the immunoSEQ multiplex PCR assay. TCRdb's version of the immuneACCESS table is confined to in-frame rearrangements and falls short of the full clone set. An unresolved V gene accounts for under half of the shortfall where checked; the remainder is of unknown origin. In all, the sample holds about 22,000 clones, and roughly nine tenths of those were seen once. Of the sample, roughly an eighth falls within the top ten clones. The sample's treatment or condition label, in plain terms: high-dose cyclophosphamide on days +3 and +4 as single-agent GVHD prophylaxis. For conditioning, the PTCy patients got busulfan and fludarabine, then a related or unrelated marrow graft, followed by cyclophosphamide on days +3 and +4.

The sequencing used PBMCs, collected after allogeneic stem cell transplant with posttransplant cyclophosphamide. The source is a female patient aged 25-39 years who received an allogeneic stem cell transplant from an unrelated donor, was CMV-positive, and had no GVHD. In transplant recipients, some T cells may be of donor rather than host origin.

J is TRBJ2-5 and V is TRBV7-2, with TRBD2 matching 12 bases. Germline V CDR1 and CDR2: SGHTA, FQGNSA. This CDR3 has 16 residues. V trimming: 5 bases; J trimming: 6 bases; junction bases outside the gene matches: 10. DNA of the CDR3: TGTGCCAGCAGCGAGGGACTAGCGGGCCACCTGAAGACCCAGTACTTC. Its protein product is CASSEGLAGHLKTQYF.

The chain is built from TRBV15 and TRBJ2-7; TRBD1 agrees at 8 bases. In germline, CDR1 is LNHNV, CDR2 YYDKDF (reference sequence). The CDR3 consists of 14 residues. The trim removed 0 bases at V and 5 bases at J, leaving 3 bases unmatched. Here the CDR3 reads CATSRDRGLNEQYF. The DNA for the CDR3 is TGTGCCACCAGCAGAGACAGGGGGCTGAACGAGCAGTACTTC.

The chain uses TRBV5-6 and TRBJ1-5, with D perhaps matching TRBD1 (5 bases). Germline CDR1 SGHDT, CDR2 YYEEEE. The CDR3 runs to 14 residues. The V end lost 6 bases, the J end lost 7 bases, and 17 bases lay between the germline ends. The CDR3 nucleotides are TGTGCCAGCACCCTGGGGGGGGGAAGGCAGCCCCAGCATTTT. Translation gives CASTLGGGRQPQHF. Together with reference TRBV5-6 and TRBJ1-5, the CDR3 gives the full variable domain: DAGVTQSPTHLIKTRGQQVTLRCSPKSGHDTVSWYQQALGQGPQFIFQYYEEEERQRGNFPDRFSGHQFPNYSSELNVNALLLGDSALYLCASTLGGGRQPQHFGDGTRLSIL.

This rearrangement joins TRBV4-1 to TRBJ1-4, with D possibly being TRBD1 (6 bases). Deletions cut 0 bases from V and 1 base from J, with 9 bases between. This CDR3 comprises 16 residues. Germline lookup yields CDR1 MGHRA and CDR2 YSYEKL. CDR3 loop: CASSQDRGLTNEKLFF. CDR3 DNA sequence: TGCGCCAGCAGCCAAGATAGGGGGTTAACTAATGAAAAACTGTTTTTT.

The chain joins TRBV5-1 to TRBJ1-6, with 9 bases fitting TRBD1. V trimming: 3 bases; J trimming: 9 bases; junction bases outside the gene matches: 7. The germline V gene encodes CDR1 SGHRS and CDR2 YFSETQ. CDR3 length equals 15 residues. Written as DNA, the CDR3 is TGCGCCAGCAGCTCTTCCGAGACAGGGGGTTCACCCCTCCACTTT. Protein: CASSSSETGGSPLHF.

The V call is TRBV25-1, the J call TRBJ2-1; 7 nucleotides agree with TRBD1. V shed 6 bases, J shed 8 bases, and the junction held 10 bases outside the gene matches. The CDR3 covers 14 residues. CDR1 is MGHDK, CDR2 SYGVNS, per germline. The chain's CDR3 is CASRLGTVGDEQFF. The CDR3 nucleotides are TGTGCCAGCAGATTAGGGACAGTTGGGGATGAGCAGTTCTTC. Drawing the rest from reference TRBV25-1 and TRBJ2-1, the complete variable domain is EADIYQTPRYLVIGTGKKITLECSQTMGHDKMYWYQQDPGMELHLIHYSYGVNSTEKGDLSSESTVSRIRTEHFPLTLESARPSHTSQYLCASRLGTVGDEQFFGPGTRLTVL.

The V gene is TRBV5-4, the J gene TRBJ2-5; TRBD1 might be the D (6 bases). The V end was cut by 1 base, the J end by 1 base, with 17 bases between. The germline CDR1 and CDR2 sequences are SGHNT and YYREEE (reference sequence). CDR3 length: 17 amino acids. CDR3 nucleotides: TGTGCCAGCAGCTTGTTTAGGGGGAATGTGGGCCAAGAGACCCAGTACTTC. Translating it yields CASSLFRGNVGQETQYF.

The chain couples TRBV4-2 to TRBJ2-7; 10 nucleotides agree with TRBD2. The germline V gene has CDR1 LGHNA and CDR2 YNFKEQ. The CDR3 covers 22 residues. The junction had 22 bases not matched to a gene; V was cut back by 0 bases and J by 2 bases. CDR3 coding DNA: TGTGCCAGCAGCCAAGAGCTGCTAGCGGGGGATCTTAGGGAAATTAGGGCCTACGAGCAGTACTTC. Its protein is CASSQELLAGDLREIRAYEQYF.